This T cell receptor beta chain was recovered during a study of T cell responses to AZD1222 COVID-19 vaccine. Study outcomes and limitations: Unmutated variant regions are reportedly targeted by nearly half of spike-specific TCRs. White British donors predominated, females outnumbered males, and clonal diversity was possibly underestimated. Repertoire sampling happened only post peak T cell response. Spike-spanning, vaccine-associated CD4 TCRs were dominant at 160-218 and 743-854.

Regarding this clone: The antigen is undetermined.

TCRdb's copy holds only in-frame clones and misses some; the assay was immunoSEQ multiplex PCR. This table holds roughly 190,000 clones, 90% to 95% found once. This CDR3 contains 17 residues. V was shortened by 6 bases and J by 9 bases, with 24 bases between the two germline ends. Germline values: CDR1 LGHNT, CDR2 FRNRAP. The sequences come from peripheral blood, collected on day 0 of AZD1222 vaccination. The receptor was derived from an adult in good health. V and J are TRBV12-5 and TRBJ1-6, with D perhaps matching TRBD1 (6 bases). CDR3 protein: CASGSIRTDRHGSPLHF. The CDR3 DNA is TGTGCTAGTGGCTCCATCCGGACAGACCGGCATGGTTCACCCCTCCACTTT.